Here is one TCR beta chain with its context. Antigen: not known. This entry is derived from a study of cytomegalovirus exposure and HLA in healthy donors. Study-wide findings and caveats: Evidence from a later analysis indicated that most CMV-associated TCR beta chains looked HLA-restricted.

With 60 Vbeta and 13 Jbeta primers, the PCR was carried out. Only in-frame clones appear in the TCRdb table, and some are missing; sequencing was by immunoSEQ multiplex PCR. The sample lists some 150,000 clones, 75% to 90% occurring once. This receptor was obtained from a woman between 45 and 60 years old in good health and CMV-seropositive. The specimen was PBMCs.

The CDR3 DNA is TGTGCCAGCAGCTTGGCGGGGGGGCTCTACAATGAGCAGTTCTTC. Its translation is CASSLAGGLYNEQFF. The V call is TRBV5-4, the J call TRBJ2-1; TRBD2 matches at 8 bases. The CDR3 is 15 amino acids. CDR1 is SGHNT and CDR2 is YYREEE in the germline V gene (reference sequence). The ends lost 0 bases at V and 3 bases at J; junction bases unmatched: 2.